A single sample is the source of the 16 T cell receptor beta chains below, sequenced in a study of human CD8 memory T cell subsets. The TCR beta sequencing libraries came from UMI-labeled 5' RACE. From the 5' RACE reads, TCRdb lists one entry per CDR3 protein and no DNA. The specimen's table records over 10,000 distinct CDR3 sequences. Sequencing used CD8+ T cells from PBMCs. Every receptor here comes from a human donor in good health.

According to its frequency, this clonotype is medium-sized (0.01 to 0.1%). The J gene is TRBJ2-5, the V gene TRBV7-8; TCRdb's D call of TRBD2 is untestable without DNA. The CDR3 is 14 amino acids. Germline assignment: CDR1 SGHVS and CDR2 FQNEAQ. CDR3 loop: CASTPGTSAETQYF.

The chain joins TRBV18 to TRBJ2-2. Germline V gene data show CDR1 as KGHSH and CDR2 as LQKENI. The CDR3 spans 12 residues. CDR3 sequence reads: CASSPAGLELFF.

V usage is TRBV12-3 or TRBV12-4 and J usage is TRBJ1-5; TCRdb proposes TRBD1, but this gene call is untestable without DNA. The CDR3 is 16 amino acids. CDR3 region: CASSSLGQGYNQPQHF.

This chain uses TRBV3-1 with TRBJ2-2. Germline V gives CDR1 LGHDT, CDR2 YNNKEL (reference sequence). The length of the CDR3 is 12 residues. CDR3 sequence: CASREYTGELFF.

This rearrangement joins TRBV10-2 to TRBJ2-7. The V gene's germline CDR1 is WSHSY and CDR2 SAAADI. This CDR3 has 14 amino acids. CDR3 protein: CASSESVGSYEQYF.

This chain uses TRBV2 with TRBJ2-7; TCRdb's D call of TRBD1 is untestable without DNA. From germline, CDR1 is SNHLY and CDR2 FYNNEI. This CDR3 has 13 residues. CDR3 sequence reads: CASKARGFFVQYF.

CDR3 in amino acids: CASRDAGSSYNEQFF. The chain couples TRBV7-9 to TRBJ2-1. The germline V gene has CDR1 SEHNR and CDR2 FQNEAQ (reference sequence). There are 15 residues in the CDR3.

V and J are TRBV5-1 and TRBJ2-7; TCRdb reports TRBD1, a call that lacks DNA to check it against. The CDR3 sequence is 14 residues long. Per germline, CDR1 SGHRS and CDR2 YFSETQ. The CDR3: CASSWSPLSYEQYF.

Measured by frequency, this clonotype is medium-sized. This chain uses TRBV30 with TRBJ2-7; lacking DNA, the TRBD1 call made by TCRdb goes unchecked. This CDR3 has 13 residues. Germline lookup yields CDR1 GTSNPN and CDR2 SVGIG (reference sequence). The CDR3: CAWSDHPAPRQYF.

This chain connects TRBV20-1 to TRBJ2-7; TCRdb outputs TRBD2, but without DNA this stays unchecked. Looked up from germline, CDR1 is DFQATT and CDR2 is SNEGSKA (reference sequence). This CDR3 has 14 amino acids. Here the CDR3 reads CSASGTTFSYEQYF.

The CDR3 spells CASRPSDRANEKLFF. V is TRBV6-2 or TRBV6-3 and J is TRBJ1-4; TCRdb names TRBD1, which stays unverified in the absence of DNA. The germline CDR1 and CDR2 sequences are MNHEY and SVGEGT. This CDR3 is built from 15 residues.

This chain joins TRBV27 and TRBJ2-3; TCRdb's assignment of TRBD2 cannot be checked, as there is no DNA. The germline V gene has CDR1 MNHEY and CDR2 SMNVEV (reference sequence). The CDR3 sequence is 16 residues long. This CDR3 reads CASRPLAGGPTDTQYF.

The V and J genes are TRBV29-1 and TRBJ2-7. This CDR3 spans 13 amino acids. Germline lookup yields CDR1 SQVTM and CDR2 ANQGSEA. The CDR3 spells CSVELGLGNEQYF.

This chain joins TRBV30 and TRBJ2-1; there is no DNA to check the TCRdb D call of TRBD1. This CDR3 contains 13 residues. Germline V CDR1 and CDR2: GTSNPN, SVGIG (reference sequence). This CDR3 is CAWRDRGYNEQFF.

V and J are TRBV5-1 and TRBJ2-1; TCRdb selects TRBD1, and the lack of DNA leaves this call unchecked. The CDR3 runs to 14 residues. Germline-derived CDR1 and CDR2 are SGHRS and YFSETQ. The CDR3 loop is CASSPATGADEQFF.

The CDR3 loop is CASSPPDSLLSPLHF. The V gene is TRBV12-3 or TRBV12-4, the J gene TRBJ1-6; with no DNA, the TCRdb D assignment of TRBD1 cannot be verified. The CDR3 extends over 15 amino acids.